Shown below are 27 T cell receptor beta chains from a single sample sequenced in a study of CD8+ T cells in alopecia areata (dated by TCRdb to 2017 to 2018). To prepare the library, the immunoSEQ multiplex PCR assay was applied. RNA was extracted from all samples and reverse transcribed into cDNA as template for TCR sequencing. The immuneACCESS repertoire file appears here via TCRdb, limited to in-frame rearrangements. These files lack a portion of the clones; in checked studies, under half of the deficit traces to unresolved V genes, and the cause of the others is not known. This sample has about 110,000 clones in the table, none counted a single time. Together, the top ten hold around a fifth of the sample. The sample consisted of lesional skin. These TCRs come from a C3H/HeJ mouse with alopecia areata. Regarding MHC type, mice of this strain are H2-k.

Concerning this clone: TCRdb's protein and the DNA translation differ at residue 10; the protein here comes from the DNA. Gene names and germline refer to mouse. CDR3 in amino acids: CASSSQAGNTLYF. Partial CDR3 DNA: TGTGCCAGCAGTTCCCAGGCTGGAAATACG. V is TRBV19 and J is TRBJ1-3; D is undetermined. Read coverage stops 3 residues before the CDR3 terminus; the germline J gene supplies the remainder. The germline CDR1 and CDR2 sequences are FNHDT and SITEND (reference sequence). The CDR3 is made up of 13 amino acids. V was pared by 4 bases and J by 2 bases, with 7 bases between.

To note about this clone: Gene names follow the mouse nomenclature. Sequencing ends 4 residues short of the CDR3 end; the germline J gene provides the rest. This rearrangement joins TRBV13-3 to TRBJ2-1; D may be TRBD1 (6 bases). Per the germline V gene, CDR1 is NNHDY and CDR2 is SYVADS. The length of the CDR3 is 16 residues. The ends were cut back, 1 base at V and 1 base at J, with 12 bases in the middle. The sequenced CDR3 bases are TGTGCCAGCAGTGATACCGCCGGGACAAACTATGCT. Translated: CASSDTAGTNYA. The complete CDR3 protein is CASSDTAGTNYAEQFF.

This clone came up many times. Gene names refer to mouse genes. The CDR3 end is not reached by the read, which stops 4 residues before it; the germline J gene fills it in. V and J are TRBV13-3 and TRBJ1-2; 8 bases are a match to TRBD1. The CDR3 has 14 residues. Germline CDR1 is NNHDY and CDR2 is SYVADS. The chain's CDR3 is CASSDRQGAADYTF. The CDR3 bases that were read are TGTGCCAGCAGTGATAGGCAGGGGGCTGCC.

This clone has a handful of counts. The listed genes are named as in mouse. The read terminates 4 residues before the CDR3 end, so the remaining end is supplied by the germline J gene. The chain joins TRBV1 to TRBJ2-7; TRBD1 might be the D (6 bases). V was clipped by 4 bases and J by 0 bases, with 13 bases between them. This CDR3 has 15 residues. Germline V gene data show CDR1 as NSQYPW and CDR2 as LRSPGD (reference sequence). This CDR3 is CTCSVPGQSSYEQYF. The part of the CDR3 DNA that was read is TGCACCTGCAGTGTACCGGGACAAAGCTCCTAT.

This clone has just a few counts. The protein here is the DNA translation, as the TCRdb protein differs from it at residue 12. Genes here carry mouse names. CDR3: CASGSGTVSGNTLYF. Incomplete CDR3 DNA: TGTGCCAGCGGTTCCGGGACAGTTTCTGGAAATACG. The gene calls are TRBV13-2 and TRBJ1-3; 7 nucleotides align to TRBD1. The read is 3 residues too short to cover the CDR3 end, so that end is filled in from the germline J gene. CDR1 and CDR2 (germline): NNHNN, SYGAGS (reference sequence). Trimming took 4 bases from V and 0 from J; bases not matched to a gene: 4. The CDR3 consists of 15 residues.

This clone was seen more than once but under ten times. The genes are named according to mouse. The read finishes 4 residues shy of the CDR3 end, and the germline J gene is used to complete it. V and J are TRBV1 and TRBJ1-2; 8 nucleotides agree with TRBD1. Germline CDR1 is NSQYPW and CDR2 is LRSPGD (reference sequence). V trimming: 1 base; J trimming: 4 bases; junction bases outside the gene matches: 2. The CDR3 extends over 14 amino acids. The DNA read from the CDR3 is TGCACCTGCAGTGCAGGCCAGGGGGCCTCC. Amino acids: CTCSAGQGAS. The entire CDR3 reads CTCSAGQGASDYTF.

This clone was picked up many times. Mouse gene names apply. The CDR3 end is not reached by the read, which stops 4 residues before it; the germline J gene fills it in. The rearrangement uses TRBV13-3 and TRBJ2-2; 13 bases match TRBD2. V was clipped by 3 bases and J by 2 bases; unmatched bases: 4. The length of the CDR3 is 17 residues. CDR1 and CDR2 (germline): NNHDY, SYVADS. The CDR3 DNA, read in part, is TGTGCCAGCAGTGGGACTGGGGGGGCGCGGAACACCGGG. This translates into CASSGTGGARNTG. The CDR3 in full is CASSGTGGARNTGQLYF.

This clone was recorded a few times. Gene names are mouse gene names. The read is 4 residues too short to cover the CDR3 end, so that end is filled in from the germline J gene. The rearrangement links TRBV17 to TRBJ2-3; TRBD2 is a possible D gene (5 bases). The CDR3 consists of 16 residues. Germline loops: CDR1 MNHDT, CDR2 YYDKIL. V was trimmed by 1 base and J by 0 bases, leaving 11 bases between them. The CDR3 bases that were read are TGTGCTAGCAGTAGAGTGCTGGGCTATAGTGCAGAA. Its protein is CASSRVLGYSAE. From start to end, the CDR3 is CASSRVLGYSAETLYF.

Points on this clone: All gene names here are mouse names. With the read ending 4 residues before the CDR3 end, the germline J gene is used to fill in that end. V is TRBV13-3 and J is TRBJ2-4, with TRBD2 matching over 8 bases. CDR1 and CDR2 from the germline V gene are NNHDY and SYVADS. The CDR3 spans 16 residues. Losses at the gene ends were 1 base for V and 3 bases for J; bases not matched to a gene: 7. The CDR3 loop is CASSDTGGGGQNTLYF. Partial CDR3 DNA: TGTGCCAGCAGTGATACTGGGGGAGGAGGACAAAAC.

In regard to this clone: Gene and germline names: mouse. The read gets to within 4 residues of the CDR3 end, and the germline J gene fills in the rest. The V call is TRBV19, the J call TRBJ2-3, with TRBD2 matching 10 bases. CDR3 length equals 13 residues. V was pared by 10 bases and J by 3 bases, with 5 bases of the junction left unmatched. CDR1 and CDR2 from the germline V gene are FNHDT and SITEND (reference sequence). CDR3 bases read: TGTGCCCTGCTCTGGGGGGGCGCAGAA. Protein product: CALLWGGAE. Given in full, the CDR3 is CALLWGGAETLYF.

Regarding this clone: Mouse names are used for the genes. The DNA ends 4 residues before the CDR3 does, and the rest of the CDR3 is filled in from the germline J gene. The V gene is TRBV14, the J gene TRBJ2-1, with TRBD1 matching 8 bases. V lost 1 base and J lost 4; bases outside the gene matches: 4. CDR1 and CDR2 from the germline V gene are SGHDT and FRDEAV. The length of the CDR3 is 15 residues. This CDR3 is CASSFARQGYAEQFF. CDR3 bases read: TGTGCCAGCAGTTTCGCCCGACAGGGGTATGCT.

This clone has a count of ten or more. Translating the DNA gives a protein that differs from the TCRdb entry at residue 11; the protein shown here is that DNA translation. Gene names denote mouse genes. From the germline J gene comes the end of the CDR3, since the read stops 3 residues before it. This chain joins TRBV13-3 and TRBJ1-3; 7 bases map to TRBD1. V lost 5 bases, J lost 1 base, and 3 bases stayed unmatched. The V gene's germline CDR1 is NNHDY and CDR2 SYVADS. This CDR3 has 14 residues. CDR3 DNA (partial): TGTGCCAGCAGGGGACAGCTATCTGGAAATACG. This gives the protein CASRGQLSGNT. The whole CDR3 sequence is CASRGQLSGNTLYF.

In this sample, this clone turned up a few times. Gene names and germline match the mouse. The read terminates 4 residues ahead of where the CDR3 ends, so the germline J gene completes it. The gene calls are TRBV13-1 and TRBJ2-7; 9 bases are a match to TRBD2. Per the germline V gene, CDR1 is NSHNY and CDR2 is SYGAGN. This CDR3 is built from 15 residues. The sequenced CDR3 bases are TGTGCCAGCAGTGATGCACCTGGGGGGGATTAT. This gives the protein CASSDAPGGDY. The whole CDR3 protein is CASSDAPGGDYEQYF.

Comment on this clone: Gene names follow the mouse nomenclature. The read ends 4 residues early relative to the CDR3; the germline J gene fills the gap. This chain connects TRBV1 to TRBJ2-5, with 8 bases lining up with TRBD2. Germline loops: CDR1 NSQYPW, CDR2 LRSPGD (reference sequence). The CDR3 extends over 17 amino acids. J lost 0 bases, V lost 2 bases, and 7 bases had no gene match. CDR3 protein: CTCSATVDWDNQDTQYF. Incomplete CDR3 DNA: TGCACCTGCAGTGCAACGGTGGACTGGGATAACCAAGAC.

Worth noting for this clone: Mouse gene names apply. The CDR3 extends 4 residues past the end of the read, so its final part is completed from the germline J gene. The chain is built from TRBV17 and TRBJ1-2; 8 bases are shared with TRBD1. The germline V gene has CDR1 MNHDT and CDR2 YYDKIL. CDR3 size: 14 residues. Unmatched junction bases numbered 1, after V lost 4 bases and J lost 0 bases. Incomplete CDR3 DNA: TGTGCTAGCAGTACAGGGGGCTCAAACTCC. Translated, it gives CASSTGGSNS. The CDR3 reads in full as CASSTGGSNSDYTF.

This clone was counted between two and nine times. The genes are named according to mouse. The sequence runs out 4 residues before the end of the CDR3; the remainder is reconstructed from the germline J gene. The rearrangement uses TRBV13-3 and TRBJ2-5, with 8 bases identical to TRBD2. The germline CDR1 and CDR2 sequences are NNHDY and SYVADS. V was clipped by 7 bases and J by 0 bases; unmatched bases: 4. CDR3 length: 14 amino acids. This chain's CDR3 is CASGGGGNQDTQYF. Partial CDR3 DNA: TGTGCCAGCGGGGGGGGCGGTAACCAAGAC.

The table lists this clone with a few counts. Germline and genes: mouse. The read ends 4 residues early relative to the CDR3; the germline J gene fills the gap. V is TRBV13-3 and J is TRBJ2-5; 12 nucleotides agree with TRBD2. CDR1 and CDR2 (germline): NNHDY, SYVADS. This CDR3 has 16 residues. CDR3 amino acids: CASSDRDWGAGDTQYF. CDR3 DNA (partial): TGTGCCAGCAGTGACCGGGACTGGGGGGCGGGGGAC.

To note about this clone: The gene names given are mouse names. Read data end 4 residues before the CDR3 end; the end is taken from the germline J gene. The same CDR3 also results from other DNA sequences found in this sample. The J gene is TRBJ2-5, the V gene TRBV13-1, with 7 bases identical to TRBD2. Trimming took 2 bases from V and 2 from J; bases not matched to a gene: 2. The CDR3 sequence is 14 residues long. Germline CDR1 is NSHNY and CDR2 is SYGAGN. CDR3 loop: CASSDWGFQDTQYF. The sequenced part of the CDR3 DNA is TGTGCCAGCAGTGACTGGGGGTTCCAAGAC.

In regard to this clone: The gene names given are mouse names. The read ends 4 residues before the CDR3 terminus; that terminus is restored from the germline J gene. The V gene is TRBV13-1, the J gene TRBJ2-7; 9 bases align to TRBD2. From germline, CDR1 is NSHNY and CDR2 SYGAGN. The CDR3 covers 14 residues. The part of the CDR3 DNA that was read is TGTGCCAGCAGTTCCGACTGGGGGCCTTAT. It encodes CASSSDWGPY. The full CDR3 protein is CASSSDWGPYEQYF.

Details on this clone: Mouse germline and gene names are used. The read stops 4 residues short of the end of the CDR3; the missing end is completed from the germline J gene. The gene calls are TRBV13-3 and TRBJ2-3; 10 nucleotides match TRBD2. From germline, CDR1 is NNHDY and CDR2 SYVADS. The CDR3 extends over 16 amino acids. Unmatched junction bases numbered 6, after V lost 3 bases and J lost 2 bases. CDR3: CASSGWGGVNAETLYF. The sequenced part of the CDR3 DNA is TGTGCCAGCAGTGGCTGGGGGGGCGTAAATGCAGAA.

This clone was picked up a small number of times. Gene names and germline match the mouse. The read stops 4 residues short of the end of the CDR3; the missing end is completed from the germline J gene. The rearrangement uses TRBV17 and TRBJ1-1, with TRBD1 identical over 7 bases. The CDR3 covers 15 residues. Germline CDR1 is MNHDT and CDR2 is YYDKIL. Losses at the gene ends were 2 bases for V and 4 bases for J; bases not matched to a gene: 7. This CDR3 is CASSRPDREGTEVFF. The CDR3 bases that were read are TGTGCTAGCAGTAGACCCGACAGGGAGGGCACA. The full variable domain, its missing parts supplied by reference TRBV17 and TRBJ1-1, is DTTVKQNPRYKLARVGKPVNLICSQTMNHDTMYWYQKKPNQAPKLLLFYYDKILNREADTFEKFQSSRPNNSFCSLYIGSAGLEYSAMYLCASSRPDREGTEVFFGKGTRLTVV.

This clone was observed a few times. Gene names are the mouse ones. The missing CDR3 end, 4 residues past where the read stops, is filled in from the germline J gene. The rearrangement links TRBV31 to TRBJ2-5; D uncertain. Trimming took off 0 bases at V and 0 bases at J, with 10 bases between the two ends. The CDR3 has 15 amino acids. Germline CDR1 GKSSPN, CDR2 SITVG. Here the CDR3 reads CAWSLVGINQDTQYF. The covered CDR3 bases are TGTGCCTGGAGTCTAGTGGGTATTAACCAAGAC. The variable domain in full, completed from reference TRBV31 and TRBJ2-5, reads AQTIHQWPVAEIKAVGSPLSLGCTIKGKSSPNLYWYWQATGGTLQQLFYSITVGQVESVVQLNLSASRPKDDQFILSTEKLLLSHSGFYLCAWSLVGINQDTQYFGPGTRLLVL.

Comments on this clone: Any gene name here is a mouse gene name. The missing CDR3 end, 4 residues past where the read stops, is filled in from the germline J gene. The J gene is TRBJ2-5, the V gene TRBV17; the match to TRBD2 covers 10 bases. The CDR3 consists of 17 residues. Germline trimming cut 3 bases from V and 0 bases from J; bases unmatched to any gene: 6. In germline, CDR1 is MNHDT, CDR2 YYDKIL. The CDR3 sequence: CASSRRDWGFNQDTQYF. CDR3 bases read: TGTGCTAGCAGTAGGAGGGACTGGGGATTTAACCAAGAC.

Remarks on this clone: Any gene name here is a mouse gene name. The CDR3 is cut off 4 residues early in the read; its end comes from the germline J gene. The V and J genes are TRBV13-3 and TRBJ1-1, with D possibly matching TRBD1 (6 bases). The CDR3 consists of 13 residues. The germline CDR1 and CDR2 sequences are NNHDY and SYVADS. Here the CDR3 reads CASSDGGTKEVFF. The sequenced part of the CDR3 DNA is TGTGCCAGCAGTGATGGTGGGACAAAA.

A remark on this clone: The gene names given are mouse names. The CDR3 is cut off 4 residues early in the read; its end comes from the germline J gene. The chain couples TRBV13-3 to TRBJ1-2; D call uncertain. The V end was cut by 0 bases, the J end by 0 bases, with 9 bases between. The CDR3 consists of 15 residues. The germline V gene encodes CDR1 NNHDY and CDR2 SYVADS. Incomplete CDR3 DNA: TGTGCCAGCAGTGATGCAAGCCAGGCAAACTCC. Translated: CASSDASQANS. The whole CDR3 reads CASSDASQANSDYTF.

This clone was seen a handful of times. Gene names are mouse gene names. The read finishes 4 residues shy of the CDR3 end, and the germline J gene is used to complete it. The chain recombines TRBV5 with TRBJ1-1; 10 nucleotides align to TRBD1. Germline CDR1 LGHNA, CDR2 YNLKQL (reference sequence). J lost 4 bases, V lost 4 bases, and 6 bases had no gene match. The CDR3 is 15 amino acids. The CDR3 sequence is CASSLGTGVGTEVFF. CDR3 bases read: TGTGCCAGCAGCCTCGGGACAGGGGTTGGCACA.

Concerning this clone: Gene names are mouse gene names. The CDR3 end falls 4 residues outside the read, so it is completed with the germline J gene. This sequence joins TRBV31 and TRBJ2-1; 9 bases agree with TRBD2. The CDR3 is 17 amino acids. Germline values: CDR1 GKSSPN, CDR2 SITVG. V lost 1 base to trimming and J lost 1 base; unmatched junction nucleotides: 8. CDR3 sequence: CAWSPQFWGGNYAEQFF. The sequenced CDR3 bases are TGTGCCTGGAGTCCCCAGTTCTGGGGGGGGAACTATGCT.